Listed below are T cell receptor beta chains from one sample, sequenced in a study of cytomegalovirus exposure and HLA in healthy donors. The data were produced by immunoSEQ multiplex PCR, yet TCRdb's version contains in-frame clones alone and is incomplete. There are approximately 82,000 clones in the sample; roughly 93% occur only once, and roughly 0.74% lies in the top ten. The sample taken for sequencing was PBMCs. These receptor sequences come from a man between 18 and 35 years old in good health and CMV-seronegative. Each CDR3 is given with its conserved first and last residue. The D gene is left open where the match is weak. Size is stated for part of the rows, as once, few or many counts, or as a class when the clone is expanded.

J gene,clone size,V gene,D gene,CDR3 DNA,CDR3 protein
TRBJ1-1,.,TRBV5-4,.,TGTGCCAGCAGCTTGAACAGGGAAGCTTTCTTT,CASSLNREAFF
TRBJ1-2,once,TRBV29-1,.,TGCAGCGTTGAAGGCAGGGAAGGCTACACCTTC,CSVEGREGYTF
TRBJ1-5,.,TRBV2,.,TGTGCCAGCAGCCTCCGGGACAAATATCAGCCCCAGCATTTT,CASSLRDKYQPQHF
TRBJ2-7,.,TRBV19,.,TGTGCCAGTAGCCGGGGTCCCTCCTACGAGCAGTACTTC,CASSRGPSYEQYF
TRBJ2-7,.,TRBV6-6,.,TGTGCCAGCAGTTTCACGACCTGGAGGAGCTCCTACGAGCAGTACTTC,CASSFTTWRSSYEQYF
TRBJ2-3,.,TRBV28,TRBD2,TGTGCCAGCAGTTTCAAACTAGCGGGAGATACGCAGTATTTT,CASSFKLAGDTQYF
TRBJ2-3,.,TRBV27,.,TGTGCCAGCAGACCGAGCGGGAGCACAGATACGCAGTATTTT,CASRPSGSTDTQYF
TRBJ1-2,.,TRBV6-5,.,TGTGCCAGCAGTGGGGCGGACAACCGCTATGGCTACACCTTC,CASSGADNRYGYTF
TRBJ1-4,.,TRBV30,.,TGTGCCTGGAGACTCCCCCACGGCAGGGGTACCGTAGGCACTAATGAAAAACTGTTTTTT,CAWRLPHGRGTVGTNEKLFF
TRBJ2-2,.,TRBV5-1,TRBD1,TGCGCCAGCAGCCAGGGGGCTCACACCGGGGAGCTGTTTTTT,CASSQGAHTGELFF
TRBJ2-2,.,TRBV2,.,TGTGCCAGCAGTGAAGTACGCCAGGCACACAACACCGGGGAGCTGTTTTTT,CASSEVRQAHNTGELFF
TRBJ1-1,.,TRBV7-9,TRBD1,TGTGCCAGCAGCAGCCAACAGGGGGGACACACTGAAGCTTTCTTT,CASSSQQGGHTEAFF
TRBJ2-1,.,TRBV11-2,TRBD2,TGTGCCAGCAGCTCGCCGTTAGCGGGAGGCTACAATGAGCAGTTCTTC,CASSSPLAGGYNEQFF
TRBJ1-1,.,TRBV19,TRBD1,TGTGCCAGTAGTGGACAGGGGGTGAACACTGAAGCTTTCTTT,CASSGQGVNTEAFF
TRBJ2-2,.,TRBV28,TRBD1,TGTGCCAGCAGTTTAATCGGACAGGGGTTCGGGGAGCTGTTTTTT,CASSLIGQGFGELFF
TRBJ1-5,.,TRBV19,.,TGTGCCAGTACCCCCAGGGTTGTAGGCAATCAGCCCCAGCATTTT,CASTPRVVGNQPQHF
TRBJ2-7,.,TRBV6-6,TRBD2,TGTGCCAGCAGTTACTCTTCTAGCGGCTCCTACGAGCAGTACTTC,CASSYSSSGSYEQYF
TRBJ2-4,.,TRBV5-4,.,TGTGCCAGCAGCTTGGACGGGATCGATACCCTTTGGCCAGTGGACATTCAGTACTTC,CASSLDGIDTLWPVDIQYF
TRBJ1-1,.,TRBV6-4,.,TGTGCCAGCAGTGACCAGGGAAAGAACACTGAAGCTTTCTTT,CASSDQGKNTEAFF
TRBJ2-5,.,TRBV5-1,TRBD1,TGCGCCAGCAGCTCAGGGACAGGGGGATACCAAGAGACCCAGTACTTC,CASSSGTGGYQETQYF
TRBJ1-2,.,TRBV16,TRBD1,TGTGCCAGCAGCCAAATCCCCGGACAGGTAGATGGCTACACCTTC,CASSQIPGQVDGYTF
TRBJ1-2,.,TRBV19,.,TGTGCCAGTAGATGGGCAGTCGGCTATGGCTACACCTTC,CASRWAVGYGYTF
TRBJ1-2,.,TRBV10-3,.,TGTGCCATCAGGCAAGGGGAAGGCTCCGGCTACACCTTC,CAIRQGEGSGYTF
TRBJ1-5,.,TRBV19,.,TGTGCCAGTAGTAGGTCTCAAAGGGAGGGGAATAAGCATTTT,CASSRSQREGNKHF
TRBJ1-2,.,TRBV5-1,.,TGCGCCAGCAGCTCTGAGGACACTTATGGCTACACCTTC,CASSSEDTYGYTF
TRBJ1-2,once,TRBV7-9,TRBD1,TGTGCCAGCAGCTCCGCCGGACAGGGGGAGCACTATGGCTACACCTTC,CASSSAGQGEHYGYTF
TRBJ1-5,.,TRBV6-5,TRBD1,TGTGCCAGCAGTTCGGACAGGGCCAATCAGCCCCAGCATTTT,CASSSDRANQPQHF
TRBJ2-3,.,TRBV9,TRBD2,TGTGCCAGCAGCCAGGGACTAGCGGGAGGTGGTACAGATACGCAGTATTTT,CASSQGLAGGGTDTQYF
TRBJ1-2,.,TRBV6-6,.,TGTGCCAGCAGTTACCCACAGGGTTTGCCTGGCTACACCTTC,CASSYPQGLPGYTF
TRBJ2-2,.,TRBV5-1,.,TGCGCCAGCAGCAATCGGGGGACCAACACCGGGGAGCTGTTTTTT,CASSNRGTNTGELFF
TRBJ2-7,.,TRBV2,TRBD1,TGTGCCAGCAGTGGGGGACAGGGTGGGTACGAGCAGTACTTC,CASSGGQGGYEQYF
TRBJ1-5,.,TRBV7-9,.,TGTGCCAGCAGCTTCGGGACATCACCCAATCAGCCCCAGCATTTT,CASSFGTSPNQPQHF
TRBJ2-5,.,TRBV5-1,TRBD1,TGCGCCAGCAGCTATGGGACAGGGGAAGAGACCCAGTACTTC,CASSYGTGEETQYF
TRBJ2-7,.,TRBV6-5,TRBD1,TGTGCCAGCAGTTTTGGCAGGGGGAACGAGCAGTACTTC,CASSFGRGNEQYF
TRBJ2-7,.,TRBV6-5,TRBD2,TGTGCCAGCAGCATCGTGGGGGGGTCGGGCGAGCAGTACTTC,CASSIVGGSGEQYF
TRBJ1-5,once,TRBV11-3,.,TGTGCCAGCAGCTTAGATCTTGTTGGAGTTCTAAGCAATCAGCCCCAGCATTTT,CASSLDLVGVLSNQPQHF
TRBJ2-5,.,TRBV7-2,TRBD2,TGTGCCAGCAGCATGACGGCGTGGGAGGGGGAGACCCAGTACTTC,CASSMTAWEGETQYF
TRBJ2-3,.,TRBV27,.,TGTGCCAGCAGGGAATCGGGAACAGATACGCAGTATTTT,CASRESGTDTQYF
TRBJ1-1,.,TRBV4-2,.,TGTGCCAGCAGCCGGGGGACTGGGGTGAACACTGAAGCTTTCTTT,CASSRGTGVNTEAFF
TRBJ2-1,.,TRBV4-2,TRBD2,TGTGCCAGCAGCCAGGGACTAGCGCCGACTGGGAATGAGCAGTTCTTC,CASSQGLAPTGNEQFF
TRBJ1-5,.,TRBV25-1,.,TGTGCCAGCAGTGAATACCTTAGCAATCAGCCCCAGCATTTT,CASSEYLSNQPQHF
TRBJ2-1,.,TRBV9,.,TGTGCCAGCAGCGGAGAGCAGGGTTGGAATGAGCAGTTCTTC,CASSGEQGWNEQFF